A selection of T cell receptor beta chains follows, all from one sample in a study of T cells in Graves' hyperthyroidism and ophthalmopathy. A single record per CDR3 protein comes from TCRdb applying MiXCR to the multiplex PCR reads. Altogether 250,000 to 300,000 distinct CDR3 sequences are present, approximately 14% being singletons, with the ten largest covering 13%. Source material: blood. The receptors were sampled from a woman between 35 and 50 years old with Graves' hyperthyroidism that later progressed to Graves' ophthalmopathy. Each CDR3 is given with its conserved first and last residue.

TRBV2 | CASSDPVGNQPQHF
TRBV7-2 | CASSLARVTKNIQYF
TRBV15 | CATSRRPANTGELFF
TRBV27 | CASLSRMNTEAFF
TRBV10-3 | CAISDPRTSGNYNEQFF
TRBV28 | CASKIELEQFF
TRBV10-2 | CASNPTGIRNQPQHF
TRBV2 | CASSGGLAGSEQFF
TRBV18 | CASSPLEHTGELFF
TRBV6-1 | CASSSWFRGSTDTQYF
TRBV9 | CASSVGGYNEKLFF
TRBV7-9 | CASSLGGLVETQYF
TRBV4-1 | CASSQRGRGQGGEKLFF
TRBV27 | CASSWTANQPQHF
TRBV19 | CASSPRLAETYEQYF
TRBV28 | CASSLWTGDEQYF
TRBV6-1 | CASSYASGRGYNEQFF
TRBV2 | CASIVSSYYGYTF
TRBV20-1 | CSASPELNEKLFF
TRBV27 | CASSPFGYNEQFF
TRBV6-1 | CASSEELAGGPTDTQYF
TRBV20-1 | CSASSYLSLSGETQYF
TRBV28 | CASNELTATYEQYF
TRBV9 | CASSVVSRAGEQFF
TRBV6-5 | CASSYSRGVNQPQHF
TRBV18 | CASSPGGLNEQFF
TRBV5-1 | CASSSIPGPLPQGQFF
TRBV28 | CASSLFTLSRVTGELFF
TRBV7-9 | CASSLPVNRERGAETQYF
TRBV24-1 | CATSDLEGLSTDTQYF
TRBV12-3/TRBV12-4 | CASSSAGNYGYTF
TRBV2 | CASSLAGGGRGTQYF
TRBV7-2 | CASSLGGANEQFF
TRBV4-1 | CASSQKGGHFPGELFF
TRBV5-1 | CASSFSGREQFF
TRBV12-3/TRBV12-4 | CASSFGHYNEQFF
TRBV20-1 | CSANRLAGGPSNEQFF
TRBV4-2 | CASSQRLAGDNEQFF
TRBV19 | CASRGQGLQPQHF
TRBV20-1 | CSARKSSYEQYF
TRBV6-1 | CASSEADALSYEQYF
TRBV30 | CAWELAYNEQFF
TRBV19 | CASNRSPLGKDTQYF
TRBV2 | CASSVTSGSSGELFF
TRBV6-1 | CASSPRIQWRNTEAFF
TRBV2 | CASSQKGQLWKAKNIQYF
TRBV28 | CASSLWRLAESSYEQYF
TRBV4-2 | CASSQVAGRLAGVYNEQFF
TRBV28 | CASSLEILVETQYF
TRBV15 | CATSSLAGSSYEQYF
TRBV11-2 | CASSSPSGGIKETQYF
TRBV20-1 | CSARDLTSGRSTGELFF
TRBV29-1 | CSATPGTGGALRVEAFF
TRBV15 | CATSRSRDSDSYNEQFF
TRBV5-1 | CASSWISQGSTDTQYF
TRBV7-2 | CASSSQAGGGTGELFF
TRBV10-1 | CASSPNGRELFF
TRBV19 | CASSIFVGGQRGELFF
TRBV13 | CASSLGGAVTGELFF
TRBV20-1 | CSASRELSYNEQFF